This T cell receptor (beta chain) originates from a study of blood T cell repertoires in COVID-19. TCRdb keeps only in-frame clones here, not all; method: immunoSEQ multiplex PCR. The sample contains some 350,000 clones, 89% of which appear only once. There are 14 residues in the CDR3. Germline V gives CDR1 SGHTA, CDR2 FQGNSA. V was pared by 5 bases and J by 6 bases, with 13 bases between. The TCR was taken from a woman in her 30s with COVID-19, enrolled during active disease. The J gene is TRBJ1-4, the V gene TRBV7-2; D perhaps matches TRBD1 (5 bases). What was sequenced was peripheral blood. The CDR3 spells CASSPMQGDEKLFF. The CDR3, as DNA: TGTGCCAGCAGCCCCATGCAAGGGGATGAAAAACTGTTTTTT.